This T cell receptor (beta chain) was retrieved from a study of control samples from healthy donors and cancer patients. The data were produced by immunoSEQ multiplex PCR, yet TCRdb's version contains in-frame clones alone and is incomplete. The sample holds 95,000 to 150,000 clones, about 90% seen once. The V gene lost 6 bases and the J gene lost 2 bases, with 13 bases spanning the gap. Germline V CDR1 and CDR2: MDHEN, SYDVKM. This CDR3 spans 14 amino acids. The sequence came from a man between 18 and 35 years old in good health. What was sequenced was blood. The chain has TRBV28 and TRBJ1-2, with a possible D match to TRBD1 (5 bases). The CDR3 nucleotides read TGTGCCAGCAGCAGTCCACAGGAGAACTATGGCTACACCTTC. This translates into CASSSPQENYGYTF.